Sequencing of this TCR beta chain was carried out in a study of T cell repertoires in cytomegalovirus infection. Study context: The public TCR beta signatures pointed to both CMV infection and matching HLA type.

Comment on this clonotype: Its antigen is currently unknown.

TCRdb processed the reads anew with MiXCR; each CDR3 protein has one entry. The table shows around 900,000 distinct CDR3 sequences, with around 32% occurring only once. The sequenced sample was cultured CD8+ T cells from PBMCs, obtained from culture after CMV antigen stimulation. This receptor was identified in a human donor in good health (CMV status not recorded). Some clones in this sample may be carry-over from other donors' samples.

The CDR3 sequence: CASSQDLLAGGGYTF. The CDR3 region has the DNA TGCGCCAGCAGCCAAGATCTTTTGGCAGGGGGGGGCTACACCTTC. The V and J genes are TRBV4-1 and TRBJ1-2; 7 nucleotides agree with TRBD1. The germline CDR1 and CDR2 sequences are MGHRA and YSYEKL. The length of the CDR3 is 15 residues. V lost 0 bases and J lost 8; bases outside the gene matches: 9.